Listed below are T cell receptor beta chains from one sample, sequenced in a study of CD8+ T cells in alopecia areata. Profiled with immunoSEQ multiplex PCR; TCRdb holds only in-frame clones, not every one. The table includes 250,000 to 350,000 clones, approximately 60% detected once. The source was CD4+ T cells sorted from blood, collected around week 54, from a patient treated with tofacitinib. These TCRs come from a human donor with alopecia areata. Both conserved end residues are trimmed from each CDR3. A D gene is named only where the DNA matches it firmly.

v_call: TRBV4-3; d_call: TRBD2; j_call: TRBJ2-6; cdr3_length: 15; cdr3_aa: ASSQLAVLSGANVLT
v_call: TRBV29-1; d_call: NA; j_call: TRBJ2-5; cdr3_length: 9; cdr3_aa: SVEGQETQY
v_call: TRBV5-1; d_call: NA; j_call: TRBJ2-5; cdr3_length: 13; cdr3_aa: ASSLLRSGEETQY
v_call: TRBV29-1; d_call: TRBD1; j_call: TRBJ2-5; cdr3_length: 12; cdr3_aa: SVDSRTGRETQY
v_call: TRBV5-1; d_call: NA; j_call: TRBJ2-1; cdr3_length: 10; cdr3_aa: ASSLEWDEQF
v_call: TRBV29-1; d_call: NA; j_call: TRBJ2-1; cdr3_length: 10; cdr3_aa: SVDFRYNEQF
v_call: TRBV6-5; d_call: NA; j_call: TRBJ1-1; cdr3_length: 12; cdr3_aa: ASRPQLTNTEAF
v_call: TRBV9; d_call: NA; j_call: TRBJ1-6; cdr3_length: 12; cdr3_aa: ASSVSGDNSPLH
v_call: TRBV6-5; d_call: NA; j_call: TRBJ1-6; cdr3_length: 11; cdr3_aa: ASTFGENSPLH
v_call: TRBV7-9; d_call: NA; j_call: TRBJ2-6; cdr3_length: 14; cdr3_aa: ASSLRGLTGANVLT
v_call: TRBV4-2; d_call: NA; j_call: TRBJ1-1; cdr3_length: 12; cdr3_aa: ASSQEGRFTEAF
v_call: TRBV27; d_call: TRBD1; j_call: TRBJ1-2; cdr3_length: 10; cdr3_aa: ASSYTGGGYT
v_call: TRBV9; d_call: NA; j_call: TRBJ2-1; cdr3_length: 13; cdr3_aa: ASSGPSTAYNEQF
v_call: TRBV30; d_call: NA; j_call: TRBJ2-5; cdr3_length: 10; cdr3_aa: AWSVVQETQY
v_call: TRBV29-1; d_call: TRBD1; j_call: TRBJ1-1; cdr3_length: 12; cdr3_aa: SVVPTGLDTEAF
v_call: TRBV19; d_call: NA; j_call: TRBJ1-2; cdr3_length: 10; cdr3_aa: ASSRRPYGYT
v_call: TRBV30; d_call: NA; j_call: TRBJ2-4; cdr3_length: 12; cdr3_aa: ALWAGLAKNIQY
v_call: TRBV7-2; d_call: NA; j_call: TRBJ2-3; cdr3_length: 10; cdr3_aa: ASHIPGDTQY
v_call: TRBV30; d_call: NA; j_call: TRBJ2-2; cdr3_length: 11; cdr3_aa: AWNTGFTGELF
v_call: TRBV29-1; d_call: NA; j_call: TRBJ2-7; cdr3_length: 12; cdr3_aa: SVVVGTGRREQY
v_call: TRBV7-6; d_call: NA; j_call: TRBJ1-1; cdr3_length: 13; cdr3_aa: ASSLDGHLNTEAF
v_call: TRBV10-3; d_call: TRBD2; j_call: TRBJ2-3; cdr3_length: 14; cdr3_aa: AISLESSGDTDTQY
v_call: TRBV10-3; d_call: NA; j_call: TRBJ1-2; cdr3_length: 12; cdr3_aa: AISEATGSYGYT
v_call: TRBV9; d_call: NA; j_call: TRBJ2-1; cdr3_length: 11; cdr3_aa: ASSKGGYNEQF
v_call: TRBV5-1; d_call: NA; j_call: TRBJ2-5; cdr3_length: 12; cdr3_aa: ASSPGLQQETQY
v_call: TRBV18; d_call: NA; j_call: TRBJ1-1; cdr3_length: 13; cdr3_aa: ASSPPAGSNTEAF
v_call: TRBV25-1; d_call: NA; j_call: TRBJ2-3; cdr3_length: 12; cdr3_aa: ASSERLATDTQY
v_call: TRBV5-6; d_call: TRBD2; j_call: TRBJ2-7; cdr3_length: 13; cdr3_aa: ASTRAGVQGYEQY
v_call: TRBV27; d_call: NA; j_call: TRBJ2-7; cdr3_length: 11; cdr3_aa: ASYSPFGYEQY
v_call: TRBV29-1; d_call: NA; j_call: TRBJ2-5; cdr3_length: 10; cdr3_aa: SVEQGIETQY
v_call: TRBV6-5; d_call: NA; j_call: TRBJ1-5; cdr3_length: 13; cdr3_aa: ASRLTHGSNQPQH
v_call: TRBV30; d_call: NA; j_call: TRBJ1-1; cdr3_length: 13; cdr3_aa: AWSPPGESNTEAF
v_call: TRBV14; d_call: NA; j_call: TRBJ1-1; cdr3_length: 11; cdr3_aa: ASSQRQAAEAF
v_call: TRBV6-6; d_call: TRBD1; j_call: TRBJ1-2; cdr3_length: 10; cdr3_aa: ATDRGLYGYT
v_call: TRBV7-9; d_call: NA; j_call: TRBJ2-7; cdr3_length: 13; cdr3_aa: ASSLDDSRSYEQY
v_call: TRBV29-1; d_call: TRBD2; j_call: TRBJ2-3; cdr3_length: 13; cdr3_aa: SAGTSGGFTDTQY
v_call: TRBV29-1; d_call: TRBD1; j_call: TRBJ1-2; cdr3_length: 11; cdr3_aa: SVFGTDNYGYT
v_call: TRBV6-5; d_call: TRBD2; j_call: TRBJ2-5; cdr3_length: 13; cdr3_aa: ASSTQLGRAETQY
v_call: TRBV6-5; d_call: TRBD1; j_call: TRBJ2-7; cdr3_length: 12; cdr3_aa: ASSPTQTGDGQY
v_call: TRBV5-1; d_call: TRBD2; j_call: TRBJ2-5; cdr3_length: 14; cdr3_aa: ASSFTERGDQETQY
v_call: TRBV20-1; d_call: NA; j_call: TRBJ2-7; cdr3_length: 9; cdr3_aa: SASVGSEQY
v_call: TRBV7-2; d_call: NA; j_call: TRBJ1-2; cdr3_length: 12; cdr3_aa: ASSQEPGHYGYT
v_call: TRBV7-3; d_call: NA; j_call: TRBJ1-2; cdr3_length: 11; cdr3_aa: ASSEEGGYGYT
v_call: TRBV10-3; d_call: NA; j_call: TRBJ2-1; cdr3_length: 11; cdr3_aa: AIRPSGGSGQF
v_call: TRBV7-9; d_call: NA; j_call: TRBJ2-3; cdr3_length: 10; cdr3_aa: ASSPLMDTQY
v_call: TRBV5-6; d_call: NA; j_call: TRBJ1-1; cdr3_length: 12; cdr3_aa: ASSFSTPPAEAF
v_call: TRBV2; d_call: NA; j_call: TRBJ2-3; cdr3_length: 12; cdr3_aa: ASTRLLEGDTQY
v_call: TRBV5-4; d_call: NA; j_call: TRBJ1-1; cdr3_length: 11; cdr3_aa: ASSTTGITEAF